A single sample gave rise to the 6 T cell receptor beta chains below, sequenced in a study of Graves' ophthalmopathy and Graves' hyperthyroidism. The authors amplified TCR beta CDR3 regions from RNA transcripts. An opening RT-PCR round employed HTBI primers and preceded a second-round multiplex PCR. TCRdb ran MiXCR on the multiplex PCR reads and lists one entry per CDR3 protein. This table holds about 370,000 distinct CDR3 sequences, roughly 15% found once. Specimen: peripheral blood. Receptors were obtained from an adult woman with stable Graves' hyperthyroidism.

This chain uses TRBV11-2 with TRBJ2-1; 7 bases map to TRBD1. V shed 3 bases, J shed 5 bases, and the junction held 7 bases outside the gene matches. There are 15 residues in the CDR3. Germline CDR1 SGHAT, CDR2 FQNNGV. The chain's CDR3 is CASSLLTGKDNEQFF. Written as DNA, the CDR3 is TGTGCCAGCAGCTTGTTGACAGGGAAAGACAATGAGCAGTTCTTC.

The gene calls are TRBV18 and TRBJ1-2; no firm D call. Germline V gives CDR1 KGHSH, CDR2 LQKENI. The CDR3 is 12 residues long. Trimming cost V 3 bases and J 3 bases, with 5 bases left between them. The CDR3 protein is CASSPWYYGYTF. The CDR3 nucleotides are TGTGCCAGCTCACCCTGGTACTATGGCTACACCTTC.

As regards this clonotype: A much larger clone sits a single nucleotide away, making a read error possible. Here the CDR3 DNA reads TGTGCCAGCAGCTCGGGGAGAGGGGAAGAGACCAAGTACTTC. Its protein product is CASSSGRGEETKYF. The gene calls are TRBV7-2 and TRBJ2-5; TRBD1 or TRBD2 may be the D gene (5 bases each). CDR1 and CDR2 (germline): SGHTA, FQGNSA. The CDR3 contains 14 residues. The full variable domain, in which reference TRBV7-2 and TRBJ2-5 provide the parts outside the CDR3, is GAGVSQSPSNKVTEKGKDVELRCDPISGHTALYWYRQSLGQGLEFLIYFQGNSAPDKSGLPSDRFSAERTGGSVSTLTIQRTQQEDSAVYLCASSSGRGEETKYFGPGTRLLVL.

This clonotype has just a few counts. The chain links TRBV11-3 to TRBJ2-5, with 7 positions matching TRBD1. Trimming took 5 bases from V and 7 from J; bases not matched to a gene: 7. This CDR3 is 13 amino acids long. CDR1 SGHNT and CDR2 YENEEA come from the germline V gene. The DNA for the CDR3 is TGTGCCAGCAGCAAACGACAGGGTGGGACCCAGTACTTC. This encodes CASSKRQGGTQYF.

The chain recombines TRBV6-1 with TRBJ2-7; D could derive from TRBD1 or TRBD2 (5 bases each). Germline loops: CDR1 MNHNS, CDR2 SASEGT. CDR3 length: 13 amino acids. In DNA form, the CDR3 reads TGTGGGATCCTGCGGGCAGGGACCTACGAGCAGTACTTC. This gives the protein CGILRAGTYEQYF.

J is TRBJ2-3 and V is TRBV28; 7 nucleotides line up with TRBD2. The ends lost 3 bases at V and 5 bases at J; junction bases unmatched: 8. The CDR3 sequence is 15 residues long. Germline values: CDR1 MDHEN, CDR2 SYDVKM. CDR3 sequence reads: CASSLGGSGGDTQYF. The CDR3 region has the DNA TGTGCCAGCAGTTTGGGCGGGAGCGGTGGAGATACGCAGTATTTT.